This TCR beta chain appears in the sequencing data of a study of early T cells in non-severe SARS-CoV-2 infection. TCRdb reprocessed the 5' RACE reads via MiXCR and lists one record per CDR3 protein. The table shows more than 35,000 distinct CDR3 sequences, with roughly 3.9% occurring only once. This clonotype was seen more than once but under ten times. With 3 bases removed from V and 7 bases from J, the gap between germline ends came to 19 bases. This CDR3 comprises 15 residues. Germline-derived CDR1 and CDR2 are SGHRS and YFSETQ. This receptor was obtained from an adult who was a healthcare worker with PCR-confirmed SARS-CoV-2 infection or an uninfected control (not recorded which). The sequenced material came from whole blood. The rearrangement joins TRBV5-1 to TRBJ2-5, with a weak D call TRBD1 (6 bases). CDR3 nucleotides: TGCGCCAGCAGCTCCGGATTGCAGGGGAGAGGGACCCAGTACTTC. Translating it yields CASSSGLQGRGTQYF. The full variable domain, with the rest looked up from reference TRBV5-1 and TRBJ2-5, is KAGVTQTPRYLIKTRGQQVTLSCSPISGHRSVSWYQQTPGQGLQFLFEYFSETQRNKGNFPGRFSGRQFSNSRSEMNVSTLELGDSALYLCASSSGLQGRGTQYFGPGTRLLVL.